This T cell receptor delta chain was documented in a study of Vδ1+ human thymocytes. After alphabeta T cell depletion, CD3+ Vdelta1+ Vdelta2- thymocytes were sorted. In germline, CDR1 is TSWWSYY, CDR2 QGS. Unmatched junction bases numbered 8, after V lost 2 bases and J lost 1 base. The CDR3 spans 17 residues. This clone occurred a few times. The antigen is unknown. Study results and caveats: Bulk repertoire data may be misinterpreted because of unexpected Vdelta2 sequences. Highly polyclonal TRG and TRD repertoires with Gaussian CDR3 length distributions appeared in thymus. Thymic delta-chain repertoires held 15% to 20% Vdelta2 sequences and few Vdelta3, despite high sort purity.

RNA was extracted from the cells and then reverse transcribed. The CDR3 regions were amplified by multiplex PCR from V-gene primers to a constant-region primer. TCRdb applied CATT to the multiplex PCR reads for clone calling. The data show tens of thousands of delta-chain clones, over 25% seen once. This chain joins TRDV1 and TRDJ1; TRDD3 matches 9 bases. Sequenced input: Vdelta1+ gamma-delta thymocytes from the thymus. Subset in this sample: FACS-sorted CD3+ TCRalphabeta- TCRVdelta1+ TCRVdelta2- thymocytes. The origin of this receptor is a boy younger than two who had congenital heart surgery. CDR3 nucleotides: TGTGCTCTTGGGGAATTGGTTCCTGGGGGATGCACCGATAAACTCATCTTT. Amino acids: CALGELVPGGCTDKLIF.